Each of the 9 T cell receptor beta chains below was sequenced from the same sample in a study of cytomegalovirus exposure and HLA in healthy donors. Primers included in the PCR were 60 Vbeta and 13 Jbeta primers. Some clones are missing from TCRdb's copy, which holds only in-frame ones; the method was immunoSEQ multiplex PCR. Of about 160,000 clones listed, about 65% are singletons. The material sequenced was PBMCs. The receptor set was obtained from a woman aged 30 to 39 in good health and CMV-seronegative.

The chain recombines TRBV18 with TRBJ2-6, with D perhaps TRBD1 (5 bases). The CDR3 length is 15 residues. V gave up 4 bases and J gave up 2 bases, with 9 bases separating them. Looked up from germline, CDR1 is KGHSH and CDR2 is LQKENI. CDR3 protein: CASSRRQPGANVLTF. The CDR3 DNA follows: TGTGCCAGCTCACGACGACAGCCTGGGGCCAACGTCCTGACTTTC.

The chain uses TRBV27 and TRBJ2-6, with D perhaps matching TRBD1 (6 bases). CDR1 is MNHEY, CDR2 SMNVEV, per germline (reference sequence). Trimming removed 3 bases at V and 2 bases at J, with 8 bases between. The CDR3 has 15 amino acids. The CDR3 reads CASSFWGPGANVLTF. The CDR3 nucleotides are TGTGCCAGCAGTTTTTGGGGGCCTGGGGCCAACGTCCTGACTTTC.

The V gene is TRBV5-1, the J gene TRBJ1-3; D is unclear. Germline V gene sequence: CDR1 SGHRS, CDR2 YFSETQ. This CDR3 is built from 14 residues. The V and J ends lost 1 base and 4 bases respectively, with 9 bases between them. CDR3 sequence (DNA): TGCGCCAGCAGCTTGCCTGGGCACGGAAACACCATATATTTT. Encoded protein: CASSLPGHGNTIYF.

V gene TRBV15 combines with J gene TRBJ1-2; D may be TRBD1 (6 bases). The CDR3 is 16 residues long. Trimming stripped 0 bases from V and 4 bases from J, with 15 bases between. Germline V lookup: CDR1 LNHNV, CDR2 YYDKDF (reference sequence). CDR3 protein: CATSRDQSLRGYGYTF. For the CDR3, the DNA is TGTGCCACCAGCAGAGATCAATCTCTCAGGGGCTATGGCTACACCTTC.

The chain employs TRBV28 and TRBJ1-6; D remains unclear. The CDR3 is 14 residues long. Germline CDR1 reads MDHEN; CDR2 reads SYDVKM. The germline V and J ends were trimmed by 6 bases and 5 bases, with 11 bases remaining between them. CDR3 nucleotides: TGTGCCAGCAGGCGCGGGCTAAATAATTCACCCCTCCACTTT. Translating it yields CASRRGLNNSPLHF.

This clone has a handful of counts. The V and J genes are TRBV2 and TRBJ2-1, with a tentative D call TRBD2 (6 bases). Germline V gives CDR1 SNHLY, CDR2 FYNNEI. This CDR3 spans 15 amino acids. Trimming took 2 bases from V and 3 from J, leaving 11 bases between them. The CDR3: CASSELEGLYNEQFF. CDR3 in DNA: TGTGCCAGCAGTGAATTGGAGGGACTCTACAATGAGCAGTTCTTC.

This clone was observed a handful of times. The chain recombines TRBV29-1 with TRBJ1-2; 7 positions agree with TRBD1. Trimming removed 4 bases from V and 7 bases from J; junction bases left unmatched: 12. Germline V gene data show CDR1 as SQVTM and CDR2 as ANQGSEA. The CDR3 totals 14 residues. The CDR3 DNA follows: TGCAGCGTTGGCCTTGAGGAGGGGGCGGGTGGCTACACCTTC. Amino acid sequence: CSVGLEEGAGGYTF.

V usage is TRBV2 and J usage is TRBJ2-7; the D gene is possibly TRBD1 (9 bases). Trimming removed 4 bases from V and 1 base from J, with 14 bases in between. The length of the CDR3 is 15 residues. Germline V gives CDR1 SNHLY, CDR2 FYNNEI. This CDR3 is CASSVSGTGSYEQYF. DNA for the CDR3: TGTGCCAGCAGTGTTAGCGGGACAGGGTCCTACGAGCAGTACTTC. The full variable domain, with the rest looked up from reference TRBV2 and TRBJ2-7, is EPEVTQTPSHQVTQMGQEVILRCVPISNHLYFYWYRQILGQKVEFLVSFYNNEISEKSEIFDDQFSVERPDGSNFTLKIRSTKLEDSAMYFCASSVSGTGSYEQYFGPGTRLTVT.

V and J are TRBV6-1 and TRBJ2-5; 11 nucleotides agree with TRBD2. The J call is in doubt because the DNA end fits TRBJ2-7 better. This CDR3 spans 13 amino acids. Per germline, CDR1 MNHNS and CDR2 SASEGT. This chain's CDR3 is CASRPLAGGEQYF. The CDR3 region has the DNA TGTGCCAGCAGGCCGCTAGCGGGGGGCGAGCAGTACTTC.